The clone carrying this T cell receptor (beta chain) was observed many times. Its antigen is not identified. Trimming cost V 3 bases and J 2 bases, with 8 bases left between them. There are 13 residues in the CDR3. Germline CDR1 is SGHAT and CDR2 is FQNNGV. The entire patient cohort was treatment-naive prior to thyroid surgery. Under the authors' procedure: The study built a papillary thyroid cancer distant-metastasis classifier from CDR3 differences across clinicopathological groups. TCRdb recomputed clones from the PCR reads via MiXCR. TCRdb, rather than the study authors, made the V and J calls. The sample carries 30,000 or so clones, 7% to 9% recorded once. These data come from a study of metastatic and nonmetastatic thyroid tumors. Overall study context: The comparison covered peripheral blood and tumor or nodule tissue in malignant and benign thyroid patients. Study-wide results and limits: Malignant thyroid tumors reportedly exceeded benign nodules significantly in TCR beta diversity, with the difference appearing in blood and tumor.

Sequenced input: blood. The receptor was derived from a female donor with papillary thyroid cancer or a benign thyroid nodule (not recorded which). Some clones in this sample may be carry-over from other donors' samples. V usage is TRBV11-2 and J usage is TRBJ2-7; the D is unclear. The chain's CDR3 is CASSLGRTYEQYF. The CDR3 DNA sequence: TGTGCCAGCAGCTTGGGCCGGACCTACGAGCAGTACTTC.